The present T cell receptor beta chain was sequenced within a study of T cell responses to AZD1222 COVID-19 vaccine (dated by TCRdb to about 2021). Concerning the study at large: AZD1222 recipients whose second dose came at about 4 weeks and those whose second dose came at about 12 weeks were combined into one group, since spike-specific TCR depth and breadth did not differ between the two schedules. A total of 230 or so trial participants underwent TCR sequencing, of whom approximately 210 received two doses of AZD1222 and some 25 received two doses of the MenACWY control vaccine. Enrollment into the trials was organized by age into subgroups of 18-55, 56-69 and 70-plus years, and those subgroups contained about 160, 30 and 59 TCR-sequenced participants, respectively.

Note on this clone: Its antigen is currently not known. Per-base qualities were not stored, and no clone one base away is much larger.

There are 16 amino acids in the CDR3, from cysteine to phenylalanine inclusive. Only the CDR3 DNA is retained, 48 bases long and in frame from the first base. In the germline V gene, CDR1 corresponds to KGHSH and CDR2 to LQKENI. V lost 0 bases and J lost 7 bases, and the count of bases not matched to a germline gene is 7. The CDR3 regions of human TCRbeta chains were analyzed by immunosequencing. The original pipeline was this. TCRs in the repertoires were matched against a reference library of SARS-CoV-2-specific TCRs that had been generated with the MIRA antigen-specificity platform. Breadth was defined as the fraction of unique TCRs that were SARS-CoV-2-associated, and depth was defined as the fraction of total T cells that were SARS-CoV-2-associated. Using the MIRA data, each spike-specific TCR was mapped to the spike region that the TCR reacts to and placed in a CD4 or CD8 class. Log10-transformed breadth and depth values were compared by one-way ANOVA with Sidak's multiple comparisons tests. The table comes from immuneACCESS by way of TCRdb, which keeps in-frame sequences with V and J called. Part of the clones is missing from these tables; in studies checked, under half for an unresolved V gene and the rest for unknown reasons. V and J calls plus clone size are reproduced from that table; the DNA served to infer D and trimming. The sample data list roughly 100,000 clones, and approximately 87% of these were observed just once. The ten largest clones take up 5% to 6% of the sample.

The sample's time point label, in plain terms: baseline before first vaccination. The vaccinee samples were drawn from two UK trials, COV001 and COV002, one of which was a single-blind randomized controlled phase 2/3 trial testing AZD1222 (ChAdOx1 nCoV-19) in healthy adults. For TCRbeta chain sequencing, PBMC samples from trial participants were taken at day 0 and at day 28 after the second dose. General conclusions and limits of the study: A significant rise in spike-specific TCR breadth and depth was observed after two AZD1222 doses relative to day 0 and relative to MenACWY recipients. Vaccine-associated CD4 TCRs spanned the whole spike protein, with dominant responses in regions 160-218 and 743-854. Conclusions about previously exposed vaccinees are limited, since just six AZD1222 recipients were seropositive for SARS-CoV-2 at baseline. The 56-69-year group was small, and its depth increase did not reach significance, likely because of low power. Because no samples from the day 14 peak response were available, repertoires could be characterized only after the peak T cell response. Nearly half of unique spike-specific TCRs reportedly recognized epitopes outside regions mutated in the B.1.351 and B.1.1.7 variants. Participants were mostly white British and included more females than males, and it was suggested by the authors that clonal diversity may have been underestimated.

The material was peripheral blood, obtained on day 0 of AZD1222 vaccination. The chain is made from TRBV18 and TRBJ2-1, with 9 bases aligning to TRBD1. The sequence derives from an adult in good health. This receptor has the CDR3 CASSPPGQGLYNEQFF. The nucleotide sequence reads TGTGCCAGCTCACCACCGGGACAGGGCTTATATAATGAGCAGTTCTTC. Supplemented by the reference TRBV18 and TRBJ2-1 proteins around the CDR3, the complete variable domain is NAGVMQNPRHLVRRRGQEARLRCSPMKGHSHVYWYRQLPEEGLKFMVYLQKENIIDESGMPKERFSAEFPKEGPSILRIQQVVRGDSAAYFCASSPPGQGLYNEQFFGPGTRLTVL.